This is a list of T cell receptor beta chains from one sample in a study of blood T cell repertoires in COVID-19. The protocol was immunoSEQ multiplex PCR, while the TCRdb copy is restricted to in-frame clones and leaves out a portion. The sample lists hundreds of thousands of clones, roughly 84% occurring once. Material: peripheral blood. The receptors come from a human donor in a cohort sampled during active COVID-19. The CDR3 runs from the conserved cysteine through the conserved F or W. The D gene is left open where the match is weak. Part of the rows lack a size; the others show once, few, many or a class for expanded clones.

J gene | D gene | V gene | clone size | CDR3 protein | CDR3 DNA
TRBJ2-7 | TRBD2 | TRBV11-3 | . | CASSPRGFDYEQYF | TGTGCCAGCAGCCCGCGGGGGTTTGACTACGAGCAGTACTTC
TRBJ2-3 | TRBD2 | TRBV4-2 | . | CASSQTQAGGGADTQYF | TGTGCCAGCAGCCAAACCCAAGCGGGGGGCGGTGCAGATACGCAGTATTTT
TRBJ1-2 | . | TRBV7-6 | . | CASAQRAGAVFNGYTF | TGTGCCAGCGCCCAGAGGGCAGGGGCGGTTTTTAATGGCTACACCTTC
TRBJ1-2 | . | TRBV10-3 | . | CAISDSSGGYTF | TGTGCCATCAGTGATTCGAGTGGTGGCTACACCTTC
TRBJ2-3 | TRBD2 | TRBV12-5 | . | CASGLGTSGGALDTQYF | TGTGCTAGTGGTTTAGGGACTAGCGGGGGGGCCTTGGATACGCAGTATTTT
TRBJ1-5 | TRBD1 | TRBV6-1 | . | CASSATGGGDSNQPQHF | TGTGCCAGCAGTGCAACAGGGGGAGGAGATAGCAATCAGCCCCAGCATTTT
TRBJ2-5 | . | TRBV4-3 | . | CASSQDAGKGETQYF | TGCGCCAGCAGCCAAGATGCGGGAAAAGGGGAGACCCAGTACTTC
TRBJ1-1 | TRBD1 | TRBV6-2/TRBV6-3 | . | CASSLWLGQGIMNTEAFF | TGTGCCAGCAGTCTCTGGTTAGGACAGGGGATCATGAACACTGAAGCTTTCTTT
TRBJ2-7 | TRBD2 | TRBV19 | once | CASSKGTSGHSYEQYF | TGTGCCAGTAGTAAAGGGACTAGCGGGCACTCCTACGAGCAGTACTTC
TRBJ2-1 | . | TRBV24-1 | . | CATSAAGTYNEQFF | TGTGCCACCAGTGCTGCGGGAACCTACAATGAGCAGTTCTTC
TRBJ1-6 | TRBD1 | TRBV18 | . | CASSPLTGGLSPLHF | TGTGCCAGCTCACCACTAACAGGGGGTTTGTCACCCCTCCACTTT
TRBJ2-5 | . | TRBV20-1 | few | CSASMAFQETQYF | TGCAGTGCTAGTATGGCCTTCCAAGAGACCCAGTACTTC
TRBJ1-3 | . | TRBV2 | . | CASSGAVGTIYF | TGTGCCAGCAGTGGGGCCGTGGGCACCATATATTTT
TRBJ2-7 | TRBD2 | TRBV7-8 | . | CASSLVRLAGIFSYEQYF | TGTGCCAGCAGCTTAGTTAGGTTAGCGGGGATATTCTCCTACGAGCAGTACTTC
TRBJ1-5 | . | TRBV19 | . | CASSSYDINQPQHF | TGTGCCAGTAGTTCCTATGACATCAATCAGCCCCAGCATTTT
TRBJ2-3 | TRBD1 | TRBV10-3 | . | CAISRIQGVDTQYF | TGTGCCATCTCAAGAATACAGGGGGTCGATACGCAGTATTTT
TRBJ2-1 | TRBD1 | TRBV5-4 | . | CASSSRTGDYNEQFF | TGTGCCAGCAGCTCCAGGACAGGGGACTACAATGAGCAGTTCTTC
TRBJ2-5 | TRBD2 | TRBV5-4 | . | CASSLNLGTSAQETQYF | TGTGCCAGCAGCTTGAATTTAGGGACTAGCGCACAAGAGACCCAGTACTTC
TRBJ2-3 | TRBD1 | TRBV5-1 | . | CASSLAGTGTSDTQYF | TGCGCCAGCAGCTTGGCCGGGACAGGGACCTCAGATACGCAGTATTTT
TRBJ2-3 | . | TRBV13 | few | CASSHKGHGYTDTQYF | TGTGCCAGCAGCCATAAGGGACATGGCTACACAGATACGCAGTATTTT
TRBJ2-3 | TRBD2 | TRBV18 | once | CASSLQRTSGGSTDTQYF | TGTGCCAGCTCCCTACAAAGGACTAGCGGGGGAAGCACAGATACGCAGTATTTT
TRBJ2-1 | TRBD2 | TRBV5-1 | . | CASSVKLAGVPNEQFF | TGCGCCAGCAGCGTTAAACTAGCGGGAGTTCCCAATGAGCAGTTCTTC
TRBJ1-5 | . | TRBV6-5 | . | CASMRQSHSNQPQHF | TGTGCCAGCATGCGACAGTCCCATAGCAATCAGCCCCAGCATTTT
TRBJ1-4 | . | TRBV28 | . | CASTPGGVDEKLFF | TGTGCCAGCACCCCCGGGGGAGTCGATGAAAAACTGTTTTTT
TRBJ1-1 | . | TRBV11-3 | . | CASSTRTNTEAFF | TGTGCCAGCAGCACTAGGACGAACACTGAAGCTTTCTTT
TRBJ1-5 | TRBD1 | TRBV5-1 | . | CASSLSSETGEYQPQHF | TGCGCCAGCAGCTTGTCGTCCGAGACAGGGGAGTACCAGCCCCAGCATTTT
TRBJ1-2 | TRBD1 | TRBV12-3/TRBV12-4 | . | CASSATGVYGYTF | TGTGCCAGCAGTGCGACAGGGGTCTATGGCTACACCTTC
TRBJ1-2 | . | TRBV5-4 | . | CASSLAGSVHGYTF | TGTGCCAGCAGCTTGGCAGGATCGGTGCATGGCTACACCTTC
TRBJ2-1 | . | TRBV1 | . | CTSSQDSDRRTYNEQFF | TGCACCAGCAGCCAAGACTCGGACAGAAGGACCTACAATGAGCAGTTCTTC
TRBJ2-7 | . | TRBV14 | . | CASSHRGGLSSYEQYF | TGTGCCAGCAGCCACCGCGGGGGCCTGAGCTCCTACGAGCAGTACTTC
TRBJ2-1 | TRBD1 | TRBV5-1 | . | CASVTGGQEDNEQFF | TGCGCCAGCGTCACCGGGGGACAGGAAGACAATGAGCAGTTCTTC
TRBJ1-1 | TRBD1 | TRBV6-5 | . | CASSYDRGLTEAFF | TGTGCCAGCAGTTACGACAGGGGGCTTACTGAAGCTTTCTTT
TRBJ2-1 | TRBD1 | TRBV14 | . | CASSQDLLLDRVLGQFF | TGTGCCAGCAGCCAAGATCTCCTCTTGGACAGGGTTTTGGGGCAGTTCTTC
TRBJ2-2 | TRBD1 | TRBV7-8 | once | CASSAQGQAPITGELFF | TGTGCCAGCAGCGCCCAAGGACAGGCCCCCATCACCGGGGAGCTGTTTTTT
TRBJ2-7 | TRBD1 | TRBV11-2 | . | CASSLEGQVLNSYEQYF | TGTGCCAGCAGCTTAGAGGGACAGGTCCTGAATTCCTACGAGCAGTACTTC
TRBJ2-1 | TRBD2 | TRBV5-1 | once | CASSLGWPGLAGVSSYNEQFF | TGCGCCAGCAGCTTGGGATGGCCGGGACTAGCGGGAGTCAGCTCCTACAATGAGCAGTTCTTC
TRBJ2-6 | . | TRBV10-2 | . | CASSDIDDIGGANVLTF | TGCGCCAGCAGTGATATAGATGATATCGGTGGGGCCAACGTCCTGACTTTC
TRBJ1-6 | TRBD1 | TRBV6-4 | . | CASTPPGGTRHNSPLHF | TGTGCCAGCACCCCCCCAGGGGGGACACGCCATAATTCACCCCTCCACTTT
TRBJ1-1 | TRBD1 | TRBV2 | . | CASSDRGNTEAFF | TGTGCCAGCTCGGACAGGGGGAACACTGAAGCTTTCTTT
TRBJ1-5 | . | TRBV6-2/TRBV6-3 | . | CASSYPGLNQPQHF | TGTGCCAGCAGTTATCCGGGGTTGAATCAGCCCCAGCATTTT
TRBJ2-7 | TRBD1 | TRBV5-1 | . | CASSLRTGSSYEQYF | TGCGCCAGCAGCCTAAGGACAGGGAGCTCCTACGAGCAGTACTTC
TRBJ2-1 | TRBD2 | TRBV2 | . | CASSALAEKQFF | TGTGCCAGCAGTGCGCTAGCGGAGAAGCAGTTCTTC
TRBJ1-6 | . | TRBV14 | once | CASSHPSSYNSPLHF | TGTGCCAGCAGCCACCCGAGCTCCTATAATTCACCCCTCCACTTT
TRBJ2-1 | . | TRBV5-1 | . | CASSPDFTSVNEQFF | TGCGCCAGCAGCCCCGACTTCACCTCAGTCAATGAGCAGTTCTTC
TRBJ2-7 | . | TRBV27 | . | CASSFRLAKTYEQYF | TGTGCCAGCAGTTTTAGGCTAGCGAAGACCTACGAGCAGTACTTC